The present T cell receptor beta chain was sequenced within a study of CXCR3-negative and CXCR3-positive naive CD8 T cells (dated by TCRdb to the late 2010s). General notes on the study: In total, some 140 million TRB reads were obtained, corresponding to roughly 1.5 +/- 0.3 million reads per library. Diversity and physicochemical repertoire analyses covered roughly eleven donors pooled from two independent experiments. For the TRBV-TRBJ cluster analysis, the naive subsets came from 5 donors, while the memory cells came from 3 donors. The research as a whole found: Surface CD5, linked to self-reactivity in mice, was comparable between naive subsets; TCR interaction strength was therefore also inferred from TRB CDR3 physicochemical properties. Compared with CXCR3-negative naive cells, CXCR3-positive naive cells had TRB CDR3s with higher hydrophobicity (lower Kidera factor 4), lower energy, and higher strength and volume indices. Repertoire diversity was comparably high in both naive subsets but much lower in memory CD8+ T cells. Similar TRBV-TRBJ usage was shown by naive CXCR3-negative and CXCR3-positive cells from the same donor, whereas distinct patterns were shown by memory cells. Because CXCR3 expression was partially decreased after cryopreservation, freshly isolated PBMCs were used for most assays.

This sample was sequenced with a NextSeq 550. The Human TCR Profiling Kit (MiLaboratory) was used to prepare UMI-labeled 5' RACE TRB cDNA libraries. cDNA synthesis used the entire amount of extracted RNA, and PCR amplification then used the entire amount of cDNA produced. The libraries were made side by side, with each library going through the same number of PCR cycles. Regarding the original processing steps: With a minimum of two reads required per UMI, MIGEC and MiXCR pulled out about 50,000 +/- 10,000 unique UMI-labeled TRB cDNA molecules from each library. An average of roughly 40,000 +/- 10,000 functional in-frame TRB CDR3 nucleotide clonotypes without stop codons was found per library. Diversity metrics, including normalized Shannon-Wiener and Chao1, were computed in VDJtools after downsampling to 5000 UMI-labeled TRB molecules per sample. Clonotype-size-weighted physicochemical properties of the central five CDR3 residues (interaction energy, strength, volume and Kidera factor 4) were computed in VDJtools. Reprocessed by TCRdb, the reads give a single entry per CDR3 protein sequence, without DNA. TCRdb's processing, not the study's, gives the V and J calls here. The sample table holds 45,000 to 75,000 distinct CDR3 sequences. Clones ranked in the top ten supply approximately 0.45% of the sample.

As regards this clonotype: The antigen this receptor binds is unknown.

The CDR3 goes from the cysteine to the phenylalanine over 14 residues. No DNA sequence is on record. CDR1 SGHKS and CDR2 YYEKEE were looked up in the germline V gene (reference sequence). Each CD8+ T cell subset was flow-sorted in triplicate, and some 300,000 cells per subset were placed directly into RLT lysis buffer. To keep memory contaminants out, a stringent definition of naive CD8+ T cells was applied: CD45RO-CCR7+CD27+CD95-. Standard density gradient centrifugation was used to isolate peripheral blood mononuclear cells from buffy coats. A FACSAria III was used to flow-sort naive CXCR3-negative and CXCR3-positive CD8+ T cells. An RNeasy Mini Kit was used to extract total RNA from the sorted cells.

The source is a human donor in good health. Some clones in this sample may be carry-over from other donors' samples. Sequencing was done on a sample of naive CXCR3- CD8+ T cells from blood. The cell subset or site tag for this specimen amounts to: CD45RO-CCR7+CD27+CD95- naive CD8+ T cells lacking CXCR3 (TNR3-). The V and J genes are TRBV5-5 and TRBJ2-7; the TRBD1 assignment by TCRdb is unverifiable without DNA. The CDR3 region has the sequence CASRLGTGTGEQYF.